This passage covers 20 T cell receptor beta chains from one sample sequenced in a study of regulatory T cells in long-lasting Graves disease. Building of the TCR beta libraries involved iRepertoire HTBI primers and Arm-PCR of CDR3 regions. MiXCR was run by TCRdb on the multiplex PCR reads, yielding one entry per CDR3 protein. The sample has 350,000 to 450,000 distinct CDR3 sequences, approximately 15% seen once; the top ten hold approximately 8%. Time point described: newly diagnosed GD, antithyroid drugs for less than 3 months. The TCR library used RNA extracted from PBMCs. These data also formed part of another study, on T cells in Graves' hyperthyroidism and ophthalmopathy.

The sample was peripheral blood mononuclear cells (PBMCs), taken at new diagnosis, from a patient treated with antithyroid drugs. The receptors originated from a middle-aged woman with Graves disease.

There are many counts of this clonotype. This chain links TRBV7-9 with TRBJ2-1; unclear D gene. Germline CDR1 reads SEHNR; CDR2 reads FQNEAQ (reference sequence). This CDR3 has 14 amino acids. V was shortened by 1 base and J by 6 bases, with 10 bases between the two germline ends. CDR3 DNA sequence: TGTGCCAGCAGCTTAGTGTACAGAACCAATGAGCAGTTCTTC. It encodes CASSLVYRTNEQFF.

The chain uses TRBV9 and TRBJ2-2, with D uncertain. The ends were cut back, 0 bases at V and 3 bases at J, with 9 bases in the middle. Germline CDR1 SGDLS, CDR2 YYNGEE. CDR3 length: 15 residues. This CDR3 is CASSVGNRHTGELFF. The CDR3 nucleotides are TGTGCCAGCAGCGTAGGGAACCGCCACACCGGGGAGCTGTTTTTT.

The chain employs TRBV4-1 and TRBJ1-4; D unresolved. The germline gives CDR1 MGHRA, CDR2 YSYEKL. V was trimmed by 0 bases and J by 7 bases, leaving 3 bases between them. CDR3 length: 12 residues. Here the CDR3 DNA reads TGCGCCAGCAGCCAAGAGGGTGAAAAACTGTTTTTT. It codes for CASSQEGEKLFF.

The sample holds many counts of this clonotype. This rearrangement joins TRBV7-9 to TRBJ1-1; 7 bases map to TRBD1. The CDR3 runs 15 residues. J was trimmed by 0 bases and V by 5 bases; bases with no gene match: 6. The germline gives CDR1 SEHNR, CDR2 FQNEAQ (reference sequence). CDR3 sequence reads: CASSRRGDLNTEAFF. DNA of the CDR3: TGTGCCAGCAGCCGCAGGGGGGATCTGAACACTGAAGCTTTCTTT.

This chain joins TRBV3-1 and TRBJ1-2; D remains unclear. The V end lost 6 bases, the J end lost 2 bases, and 13 bases lay between the germline ends. This CDR3 is 14 amino acids long. Germline CDR1 is LGHDT and CDR2 is YNNKEL (reference sequence). The CDR3 loop is CASSHTQQNYGYTF. CDR3 DNA sequence: TGTGCCAGCAGTCACACCCAGCAAAACTATGGCTACACCTTC.

This clonotype was counted at least ten times. The gene calls are TRBV7-2 and TRBJ2-7, with D uncertain. Per the germline V gene, CDR1 is SGHTA and CDR2 is FQGNSA. The CDR3 spans 14 residues. With 4 bases removed from V and 6 bases from J, the gap between germline ends came to 16 bases. The CDR3 DNA is TGTGCCAGCAGCTGGCGTGCCGAGATGAGCGAGCAGTACTTC. Protein: CASSWRAEMSEQYF. The whole variable domain, filled in from reference TRBV7-2 and TRBJ2-7, reads GAGVSQSPSNKVTEKGKDVELRCDPISGHTALYWYRQSLGQGLEFLIYFQGNSAPDKSGLPSDRFSAERTGGSVSTLTIQRTQQEDSAVYLCASSWRAEMSEQYFGPGTRLTVT.

This clonotype has at least ten counts. CDR3 region: CASSLFLAAVGHEQYF. The CDR3 DNA reads as TGTGCCAGCAGTTTATTTCTAGCGGCCGTTGGCCACGAGCAGTACTTC. This rearrangement joins TRBV28 to TRBJ2-7; TRBD2 matches 7 bases. The CDR3 has 16 amino acids. After removal of 1 base from V and 5 bases from J, the junction contained 11 bases not matched to a gene. The V gene's germline CDR1 is MDHEN and CDR2 SYDVKM.

The chain carries TRBV5-6 and TRBJ1-1, with TRBD1 matching 7 bases. Germline V gene sequence: CDR1 SGHDT, CDR2 YYEEEE. The CDR3 is made up of 14 amino acids. After removal of 2 bases from V and 9 bases from J, the junction contained 10 bases not matched to a gene. CDR3 region: CASSFQRRDSKAFF. The DNA of the CDR3 is TGTGCCAGCAGCTTCCAGCGCCGGGACAGCAAAGCTTTCTTT.

This clonotype was seen many times. The gene calls are TRBV15 and TRBJ2-1, with 7 bases lining up with TRBD2. J lost 2 bases, V lost 3 bases, and 7 bases had no gene match. CDR1 and CDR2 from the germline V gene are LNHNV and YYDKDF (reference sequence). This CDR3 contains 16 residues. The CDR3: CATSRESGATYNEQFF. The CDR3 DNA reads as TGTGCCACCAGCAGGGAAAGCGGGGCGACCTACAATGAGCAGTTCTTC.

A remark on this clonotype: Sequence at one end of the junction differs from germline and may be a read error. This rearrangement joins TRBV12-3 or TRBV12-4 to TRBJ2-3; 8 bases line up with TRBD2. The CDR3 length is 18 residues. The CDR3 spells CTSRPPAETSAMTDTQYF. CDR3 in DNA: TGTACCAGCAGGCCCCCCGCAGAGACTAGCGCCATGACAGATACGCAGTATTTT.

This clonotype was seen ten or more times. V and J are TRBV7-8 and TRBJ1-1; D not resolved. The germline gives CDR1 SGHVS, CDR2 FQNEAQ. With 5 bases removed from V and 1 base from J, the gap between germline ends came to 14 bases. The CDR3 extends over 15 amino acids. The CDR3 nucleotides read TGTGCCAGCAGCCCAGCTCTCTGGACGAACACTGAAGCTTTCTTT. This translates into CASSPALWTNTEAFF.

This clonotype has ten or more counts. The chain links TRBV7-9 to TRBJ2-7; D is possibly TRBD1 or TRBD2 (5 bases each). Germline lookup yields CDR1 SEHNR and CDR2 FQNEAQ (reference sequence). This CDR3 comprises 14 residues. V gave up 5 bases and J gave up 1 base, with 12 bases separating them. In nucleotides, the CDR3 is TGTGCCAGCAGCCACTGGGACGGTTCCTACGAGCAGTACTTC. This translates into CASSHWDGSYEQYF.

This clonotype was seen ten or more times. V is TRBV28 and J is TRBJ2-1; 7 bases are a match to TRBD1. With 8 bases clipped from V and 12 bases from J, the junction kept 13 bases outside the gene matches. This CDR3 has 13 residues. The germline CDR1 and CDR2 sequences are MDHEN and SYDVKM. CDR3: CASDRALAVGQFF. The CDR3 DNA reads TGTGCCAGCGACAGGGCTCTGGCGGTTGGGCAGTTCTTC.

Ten or more counts support this clonotype. The gene calls are TRBV12-3 or TRBV12-4 and TRBJ1-6; D is uncertain. This CDR3 comprises 12 residues. V lost 4 bases and J 5 bases, leaving 3 bases between the germline ends. CDR3 bases: TGTGCCAGCAGTTCGAATAATTCACCCCTCCACTTT. Residues: CASSSNNSPLHF.

This clonotype was counted ten times or more. The gene calls are TRBV11-2 and TRBJ2-2; D perhaps matches TRBD1 (6 bases). V was clipped by 5 bases and J by 0 bases, with 13 bases between them. This CDR3 is 16 amino acids long. CDR1 SGHAT and CDR2 FQNNGV come from the germline V gene. Written as DNA, the CDR3 is TGTGCCAGCAGCGTTCATGGGGGCTCGAACACCGGGGAGCTGTTTTTT. Amino acids: CASSVHGGSNTGELFF.

The chain recombines TRBV19 with TRBJ1-2; D unclear. V was shortened by 3 bases and J by 1 base, with 12 bases between the two germline ends. Germline loops: CDR1 LNHDA, CDR2 SQIVND (reference sequence). The CDR3 has 15 amino acids. This chain's CDR3 is CASSIKAELNYGYTF. CDR3 nucleotide sequence: TGTGCCAGTAGTATTAAGGCAGAACTTAACTATGGCTACACCTTC.

This clonotype was seen a few times. The V call is TRBV10-3, the J call TRBJ1-3; no definite D call. The germline CDR1 and CDR2 sequences are ENHRY and SYGVKD. This CDR3 region has 14 residues. Deletions cut 7 bases from V and 0 bases from J, with 10 bases between. CDR3 DNA: TGTGCCATCACCCCGTCGACCTCTGGAAACACCATATATTTT. This encodes CAITPSTSGNTIYF.

This clonotype was picked up a small number of times. A read error may produce the germline difference seen at one junction end. The rearrangement uses TRBV4-2 and TRBJ2-7; 10 bases align to TRBD2. The CDR3 is 16 residues long. Germline assignment: CDR1 LGHNA and CDR2 YNFKEQ. The CDR3 bases are TGTGCCTGCAGCCAAGCTCCTAGCGGGAGTGTCAACGAGCAGTACTTC. Translating it yields CACSQAPSGSVNEQYF.

This clonotype was counted between two and nine times. The chain couples TRBV9 to TRBJ2-1, with D maybe TRBD2 (5 bases). CDR3 length: 17 amino acids. Deletions cut 0 bases from V and 0 bases from J, with 13 bases between. Per the germline V gene, CDR1 is SGDLS and CDR2 is YYNGEE. This CDR3 reads CASSVDSGMSSYNEQFF. The CDR3 region has the DNA TGTGCCAGCAGCGTAGATTCGGGGATGAGCTCCTACAATGAGCAGTTCTTC.

This clonotype has more than one count but fewer than ten. This chain uses TRBV28 with TRBJ2-1, with D perhaps matching TRBD1 or TRBD2 (5 bases each). Germline loops: CDR1 MDHEN, CDR2 SYDVKM. The CDR3 spans 14 residues. Trimming removed 6 bases at V and 3 bases at J, with 12 bases between. DNA for the CDR3: TGTGCCAGCAGCCCGGGACGCAACTACAATGAGCAGTTCTTC. As protein: CASSPGRNYNEQFF.